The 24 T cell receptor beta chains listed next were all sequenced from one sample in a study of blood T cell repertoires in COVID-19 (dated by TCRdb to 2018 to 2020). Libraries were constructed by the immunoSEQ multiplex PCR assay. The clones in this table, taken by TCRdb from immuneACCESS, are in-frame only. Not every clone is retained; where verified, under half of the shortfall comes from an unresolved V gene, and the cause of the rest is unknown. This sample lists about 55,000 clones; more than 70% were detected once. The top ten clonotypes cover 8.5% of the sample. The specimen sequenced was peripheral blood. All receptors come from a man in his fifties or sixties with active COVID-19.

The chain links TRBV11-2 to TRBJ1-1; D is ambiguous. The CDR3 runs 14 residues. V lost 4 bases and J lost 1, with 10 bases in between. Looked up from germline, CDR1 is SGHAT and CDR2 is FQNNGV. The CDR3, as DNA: TGTGCCAGCAGCTCCACACCGCCGAACACTGAAGCTTTCTTT. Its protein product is CASSSTPPNTEAFF.

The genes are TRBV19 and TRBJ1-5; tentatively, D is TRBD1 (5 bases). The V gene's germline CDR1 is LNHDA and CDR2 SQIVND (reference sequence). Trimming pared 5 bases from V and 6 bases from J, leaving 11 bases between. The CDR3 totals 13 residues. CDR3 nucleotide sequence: TGTGCCAGTAGTCTGGTCAGGGCTCAGCCCCAGCATTTT. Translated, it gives CASSLVRAQPQHF.

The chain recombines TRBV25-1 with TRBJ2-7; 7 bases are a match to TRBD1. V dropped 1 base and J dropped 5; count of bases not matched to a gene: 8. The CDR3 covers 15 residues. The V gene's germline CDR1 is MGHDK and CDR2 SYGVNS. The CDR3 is CASSESRQGDDEQYF. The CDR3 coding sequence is TGTGCCAGCAGTGAATCTCGACAGGGAGATGACGAGCAGTACTTC.

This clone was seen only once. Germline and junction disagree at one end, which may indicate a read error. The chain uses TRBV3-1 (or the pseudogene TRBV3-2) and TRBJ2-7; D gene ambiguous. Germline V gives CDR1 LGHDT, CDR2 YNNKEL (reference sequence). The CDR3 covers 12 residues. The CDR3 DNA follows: TGTGCCAGCAGCCAAGCTTCCTTCGAGCAGTACTTC. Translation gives CASSQASFEQYF.

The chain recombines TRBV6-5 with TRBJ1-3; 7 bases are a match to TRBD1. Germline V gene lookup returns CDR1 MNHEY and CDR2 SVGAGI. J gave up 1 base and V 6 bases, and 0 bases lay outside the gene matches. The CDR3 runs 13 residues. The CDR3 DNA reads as TGTGCCAGCAGGGACAGGTCTGGAAACACCATATATTTT. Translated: CASRDRSGNTIYF.

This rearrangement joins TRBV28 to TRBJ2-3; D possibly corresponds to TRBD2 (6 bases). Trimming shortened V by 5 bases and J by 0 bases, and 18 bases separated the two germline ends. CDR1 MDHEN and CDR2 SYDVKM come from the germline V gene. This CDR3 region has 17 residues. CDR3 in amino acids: CASSPVGRDWSTDTQYF. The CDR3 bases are TGTGCCAGCAGTCCCGTTGGCCGGGACTGGAGCACAGATACGCAGTATTTT.

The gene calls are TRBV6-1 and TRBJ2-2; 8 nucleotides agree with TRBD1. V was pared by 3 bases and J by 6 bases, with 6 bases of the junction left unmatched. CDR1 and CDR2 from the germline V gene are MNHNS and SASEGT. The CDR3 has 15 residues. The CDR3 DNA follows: TGTGCCAGCAGTGATCAGGGGGCGAAAGCCGGGGAGCTGTTTTTT. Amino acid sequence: CASSDQGAKAGELFF.

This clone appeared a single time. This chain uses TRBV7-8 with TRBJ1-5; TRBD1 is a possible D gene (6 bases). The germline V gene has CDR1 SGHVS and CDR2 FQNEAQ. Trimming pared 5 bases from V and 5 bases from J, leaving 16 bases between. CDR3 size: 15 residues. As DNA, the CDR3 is TGTGCCAGCAGCCGCGGCCGGGACACTTATCAGCCCCAGCATTTT. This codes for CASSRGRDTYQPQHF.

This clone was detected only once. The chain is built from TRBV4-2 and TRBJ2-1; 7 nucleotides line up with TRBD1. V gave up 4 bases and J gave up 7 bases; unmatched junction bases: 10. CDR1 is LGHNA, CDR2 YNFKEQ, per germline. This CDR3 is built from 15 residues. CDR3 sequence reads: CASSLGTASGNEQFF. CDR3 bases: TGTGCCAGCAGCCTCGGGACAGCTTCAGGAAATGAGCAGTTCTTC.

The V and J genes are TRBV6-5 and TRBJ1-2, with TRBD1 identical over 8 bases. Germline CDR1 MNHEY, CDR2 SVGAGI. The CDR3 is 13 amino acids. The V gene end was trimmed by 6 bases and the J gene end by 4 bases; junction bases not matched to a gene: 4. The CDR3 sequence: CASSRDRFYGYTF. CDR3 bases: TGTGCCAGCAGCCGGGACAGGTTCTATGGCTACACCTTC.

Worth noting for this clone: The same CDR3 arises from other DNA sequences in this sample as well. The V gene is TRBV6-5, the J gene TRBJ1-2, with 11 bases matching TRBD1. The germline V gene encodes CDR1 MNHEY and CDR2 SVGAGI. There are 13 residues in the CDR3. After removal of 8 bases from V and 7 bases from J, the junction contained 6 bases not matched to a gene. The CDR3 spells CASSPGTGGGYTF. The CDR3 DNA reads TGTGCCAGCTCCCCCGGGACAGGGGGTGGCTACACCTTC.

Here the CDR3 reads CASSVDGGTDTQYF. CDR3 nucleotide sequence: TGTGCCAGCAGCGTAGACGGGGGCACAGATACGCAGTATTTT. This chain links TRBV9 with TRBJ2-3; D is perhaps TRBD2 (5 bases). V dropped 0 bases and J dropped 1 base, with 6 bases sitting between them. Germline lookup yields CDR1 SGDLS and CDR2 YYNGEE. The CDR3 loop spans 14 amino acids.

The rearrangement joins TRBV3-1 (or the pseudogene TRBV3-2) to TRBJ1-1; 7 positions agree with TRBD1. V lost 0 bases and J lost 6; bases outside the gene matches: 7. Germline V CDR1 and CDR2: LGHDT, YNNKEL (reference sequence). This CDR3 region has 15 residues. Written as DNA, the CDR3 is TGTGCCAGCAGCCAAGATCTTTCAGGGGGTGCTGAAGCTTTCTTT. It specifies CASSQDLSGGAEAFF.

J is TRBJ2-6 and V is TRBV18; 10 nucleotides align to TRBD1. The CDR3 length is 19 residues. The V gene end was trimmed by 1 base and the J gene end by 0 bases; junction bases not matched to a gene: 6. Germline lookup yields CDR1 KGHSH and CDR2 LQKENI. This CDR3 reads CASSPRVGQGLSGANVLTF. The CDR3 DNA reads TGTGCCAGCTCACCACGTGTGGGACAGGGGCTCTCTGGGGCCAACGTCCTGACTTTC.

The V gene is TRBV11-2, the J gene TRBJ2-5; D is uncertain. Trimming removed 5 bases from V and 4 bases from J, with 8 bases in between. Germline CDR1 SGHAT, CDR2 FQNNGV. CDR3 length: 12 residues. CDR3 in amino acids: CASSESRETQYF. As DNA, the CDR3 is TGTGCCAGCAGCGAGTCCCGAGAGACCCAGTACTTC.

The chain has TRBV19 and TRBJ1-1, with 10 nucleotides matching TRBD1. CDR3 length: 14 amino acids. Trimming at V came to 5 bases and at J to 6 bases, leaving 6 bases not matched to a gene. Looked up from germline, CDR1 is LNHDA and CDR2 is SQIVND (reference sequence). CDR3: CASSDGQGGPEAFF. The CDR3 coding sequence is TGTGCCAGTAGTGATGGACAGGGGGGACCTGAAGCTTTCTTT.

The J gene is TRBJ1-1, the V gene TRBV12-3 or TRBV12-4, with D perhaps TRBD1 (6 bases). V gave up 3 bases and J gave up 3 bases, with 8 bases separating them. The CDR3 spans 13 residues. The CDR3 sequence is CASSLGTYTEAFF. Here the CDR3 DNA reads TGTGCCAGCAGTTTGGGGACATACACTGAAGCTTTCTTT.

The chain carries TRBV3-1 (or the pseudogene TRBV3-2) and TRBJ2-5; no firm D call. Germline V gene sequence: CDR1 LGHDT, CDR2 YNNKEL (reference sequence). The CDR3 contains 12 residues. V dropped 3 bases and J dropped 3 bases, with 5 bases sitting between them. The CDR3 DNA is TGTGCCAGCAGCCACCTCGAAGAGACCCAGTACTTC. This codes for CASSHLEETQYF.

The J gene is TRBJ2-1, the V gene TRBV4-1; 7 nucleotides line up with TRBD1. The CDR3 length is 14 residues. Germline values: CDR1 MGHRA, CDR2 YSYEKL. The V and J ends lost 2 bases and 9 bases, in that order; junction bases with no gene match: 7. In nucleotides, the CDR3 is TGCGCCAGCAGCCAACCGAGACAGGGAACTGAGCAGTTCTTC. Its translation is CASSQPRQGTEQFF.

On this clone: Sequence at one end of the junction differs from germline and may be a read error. As DNA, the CDR3 is TGTGCCAGCAGTTCATCCCCCTCGGGTTTGATCTTC. Residues: CASSSSPSGLIF. V is TRBV12-3 or TRBV12-4 and J is TRBJ2-1, with no clear D. The CDR3 sequence is 12 residues long.

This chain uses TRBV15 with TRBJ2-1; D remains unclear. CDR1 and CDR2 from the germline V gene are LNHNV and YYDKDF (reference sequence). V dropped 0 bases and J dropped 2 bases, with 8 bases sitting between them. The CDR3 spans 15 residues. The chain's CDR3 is CATSRESIPYNEQFF. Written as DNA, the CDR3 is TGTGCCACCAGCAGAGAGTCTATCCCCTACAATGAGCAGTTCTTC.

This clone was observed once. The CDR3 DNA sequence: TGTGCCAGCAGCTTAGCTGGGACAGGGAAAGTGAACACTGAAGCTTTCTTT. Its translation: CASSLAGTGKVNTEAFF. The chain links TRBV7-8 to TRBJ1-1, with TRBD1 matching over 9 bases. V gave up 0 bases and J gave up 0 bases; unmatched junction bases: 5. The CDR3 has 17 amino acids. Per the germline V gene, CDR1 is SGHVS and CDR2 is FQNEAQ.

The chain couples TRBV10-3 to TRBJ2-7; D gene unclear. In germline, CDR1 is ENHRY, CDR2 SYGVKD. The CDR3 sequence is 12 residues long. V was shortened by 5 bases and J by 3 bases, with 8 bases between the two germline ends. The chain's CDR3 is CAISSSGYEQYF. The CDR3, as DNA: TGTGCCATCAGTTCGTCGGGCTACGAGCAGTACTTC.

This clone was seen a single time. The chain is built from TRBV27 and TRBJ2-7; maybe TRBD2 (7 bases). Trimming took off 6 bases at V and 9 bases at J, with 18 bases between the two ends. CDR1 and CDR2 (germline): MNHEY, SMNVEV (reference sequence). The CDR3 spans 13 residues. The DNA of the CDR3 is TGTGCCAGCAGCCCGGGGGGCCCGATGGGGCAGTACTTC. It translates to CASSPGGPMGQYF.